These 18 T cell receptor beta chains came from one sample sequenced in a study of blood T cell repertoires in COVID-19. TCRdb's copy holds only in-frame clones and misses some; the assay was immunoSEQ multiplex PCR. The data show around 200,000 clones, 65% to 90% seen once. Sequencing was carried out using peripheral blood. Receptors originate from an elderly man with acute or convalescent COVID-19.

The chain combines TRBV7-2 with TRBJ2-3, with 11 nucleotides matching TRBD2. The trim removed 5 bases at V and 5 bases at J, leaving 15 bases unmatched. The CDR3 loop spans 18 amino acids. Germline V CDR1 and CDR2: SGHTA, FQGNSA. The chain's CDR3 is CASSPGRLAGGTGDTQYF. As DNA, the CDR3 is TGTGCCAGCAGCCCCGGCAGGCTAGCGGGAGGTACGGGAGATACGCAGTATTTT.

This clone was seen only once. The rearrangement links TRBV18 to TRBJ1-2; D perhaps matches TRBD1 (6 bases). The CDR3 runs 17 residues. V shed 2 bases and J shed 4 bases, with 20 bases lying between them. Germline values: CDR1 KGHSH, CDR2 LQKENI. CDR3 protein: CASSPNWLGTNTYGYTF. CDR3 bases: TGTGCCAGCTCACCAAATTGGTTGGGGACAAACACCTATGGCTACACCTTC.

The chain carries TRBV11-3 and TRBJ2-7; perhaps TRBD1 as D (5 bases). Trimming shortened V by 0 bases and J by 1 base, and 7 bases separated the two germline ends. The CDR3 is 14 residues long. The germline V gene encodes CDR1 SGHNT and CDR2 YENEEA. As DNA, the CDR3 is TGTGCCAGCAGCTTAGAGGGGCAGTCCTACGAGCAGTACGTC. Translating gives CASSLEGQSYEQYV.

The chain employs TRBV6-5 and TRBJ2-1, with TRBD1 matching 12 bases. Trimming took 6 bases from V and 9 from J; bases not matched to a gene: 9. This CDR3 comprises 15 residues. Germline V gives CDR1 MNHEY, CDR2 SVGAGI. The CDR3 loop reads CASSLAGTGGTEQFF. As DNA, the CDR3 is TGTGCCAGCAGCCTCGCCGGGACAGGGGGCACTGAGCAGTTCTTC.

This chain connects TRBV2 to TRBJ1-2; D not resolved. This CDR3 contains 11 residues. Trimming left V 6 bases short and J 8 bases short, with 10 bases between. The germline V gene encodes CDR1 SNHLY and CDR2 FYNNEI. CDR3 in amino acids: CASRLFEGYTF. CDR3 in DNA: TGTGCCAGCAGACTTTTCGAGGGCTACACCTTC.

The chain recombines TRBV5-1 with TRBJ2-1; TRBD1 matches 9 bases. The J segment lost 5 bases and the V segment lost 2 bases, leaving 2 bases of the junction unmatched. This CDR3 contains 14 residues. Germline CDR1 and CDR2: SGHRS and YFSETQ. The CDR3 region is CASSFGTGNNEQFF. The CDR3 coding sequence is TGCGCCAGCAGCTTCGGGACAGGGAACAATGAGCAGTTCTTC.

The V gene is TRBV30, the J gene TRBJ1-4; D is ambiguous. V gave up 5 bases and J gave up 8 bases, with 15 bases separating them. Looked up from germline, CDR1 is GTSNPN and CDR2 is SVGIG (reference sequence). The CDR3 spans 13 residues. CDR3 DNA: TGTGCCTGGGGGCTTTTCTCAACCGAAAAACTGTTTTTT. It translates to CAWGLFSTEKLFF.

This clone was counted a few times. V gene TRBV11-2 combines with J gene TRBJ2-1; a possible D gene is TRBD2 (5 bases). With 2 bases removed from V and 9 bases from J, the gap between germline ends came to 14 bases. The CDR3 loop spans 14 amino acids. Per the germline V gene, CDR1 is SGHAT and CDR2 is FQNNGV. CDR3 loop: CASSLSVLAGEQFF. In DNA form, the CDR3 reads TGTGCCAGCAGCTTAAGTGTGCTAGCCGGTGAGCAGTTCTTC.

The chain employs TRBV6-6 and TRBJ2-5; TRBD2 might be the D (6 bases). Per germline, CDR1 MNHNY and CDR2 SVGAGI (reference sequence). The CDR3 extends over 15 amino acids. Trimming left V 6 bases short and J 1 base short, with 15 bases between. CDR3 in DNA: TGTGCCAGCAGCCGAGGTCCCGGGGGCCAAGAGACCCAGTACTTC. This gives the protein CASSRGPGGQETQYF.

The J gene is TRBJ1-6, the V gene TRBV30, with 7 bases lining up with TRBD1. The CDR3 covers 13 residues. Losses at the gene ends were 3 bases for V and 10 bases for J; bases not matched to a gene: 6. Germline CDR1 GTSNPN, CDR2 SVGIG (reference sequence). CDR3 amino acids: CAWRLGGRSPLHF. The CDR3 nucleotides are TGTGCCTGGAGGCTAGGGGGCCGGTCACCCCTCCACTTT.

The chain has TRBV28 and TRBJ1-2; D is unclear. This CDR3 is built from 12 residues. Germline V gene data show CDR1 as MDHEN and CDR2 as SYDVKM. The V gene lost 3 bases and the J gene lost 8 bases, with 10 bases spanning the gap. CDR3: CASSLPGEGYTF. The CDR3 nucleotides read TGTGCCAGCAGTTTGCCCGGGGAGGGCTACACCTTC.

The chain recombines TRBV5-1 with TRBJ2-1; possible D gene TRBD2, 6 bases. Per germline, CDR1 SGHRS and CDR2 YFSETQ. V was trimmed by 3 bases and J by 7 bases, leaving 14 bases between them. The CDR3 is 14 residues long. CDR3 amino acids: CASSSGLEGNEQFF. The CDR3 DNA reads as TGCGCCAGCAGCTCGGGACTCGAGGGTAATGAGCAGTTCTTC.

DNA for the CDR3: TGTGCCAGCTCACCACAGGGAGTAGCCAAAAACATTCAGTACTTC. It yields the protein CASSPQGVAKNIQYF. The genes are TRBV18 and TRBJ2-4; possible D gene TRBD2, 5 bases. Per the germline V gene, CDR1 is KGHSH and CDR2 is LQKENI. The V gene lost 1 base and the J gene lost 0 bases, with 7 bases spanning the gap. This CDR3 has 15 residues. The variable domain in full, with the rest retrieved from reference TRBV18 and TRBJ2-4, is NAGVMQNPRHLVRRRGQEARLRCSPMKGHSHVYWYRQLPEEGLKFMVYLQKENIIDESGMPKERFSAEFPKEGPSILRIQQVVRGDSAAYFCASSPQGVAKNIQYFGAGTRLSVL.

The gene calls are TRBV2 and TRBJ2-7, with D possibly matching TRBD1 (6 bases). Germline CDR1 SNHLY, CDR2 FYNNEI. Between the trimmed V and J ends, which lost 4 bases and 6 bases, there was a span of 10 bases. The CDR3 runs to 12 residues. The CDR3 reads CASSVGGSEQYF. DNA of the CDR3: TGTGCCAGCAGTGTAGGGGGAAGCGAGCAGTACTTC.

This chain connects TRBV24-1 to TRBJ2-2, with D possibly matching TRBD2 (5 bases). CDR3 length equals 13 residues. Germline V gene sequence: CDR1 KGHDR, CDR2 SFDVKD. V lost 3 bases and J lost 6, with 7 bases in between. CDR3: CATSDQEAGELFF. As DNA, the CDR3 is TGTGCCACCAGTGATCAGGAGGCCGGGGAGCTGTTTTTT.

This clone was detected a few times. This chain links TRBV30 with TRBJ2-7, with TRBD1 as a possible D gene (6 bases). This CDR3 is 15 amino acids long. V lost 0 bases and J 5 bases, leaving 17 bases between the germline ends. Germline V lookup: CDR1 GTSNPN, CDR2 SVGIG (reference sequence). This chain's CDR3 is CAWSVPNRVDHEQYF. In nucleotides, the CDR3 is TGTGCCTGGAGTGTACCTAACAGGGTGGACCACGAGCAGTACTTC.

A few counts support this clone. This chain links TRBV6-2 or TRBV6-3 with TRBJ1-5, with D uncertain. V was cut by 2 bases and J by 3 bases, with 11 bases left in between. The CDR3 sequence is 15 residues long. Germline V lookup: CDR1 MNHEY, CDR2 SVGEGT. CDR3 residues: CASSYISGYNQPQHF. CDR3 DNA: TGTGCCAGCAGTTACATTTCGGGGTACAATCAGCCCCAGCATTTT.

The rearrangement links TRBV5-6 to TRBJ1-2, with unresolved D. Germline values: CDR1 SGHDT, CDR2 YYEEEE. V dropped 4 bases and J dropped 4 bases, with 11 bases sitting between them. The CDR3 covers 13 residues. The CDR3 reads CASSQAGSYGYTF. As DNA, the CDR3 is TGTGCCAGCAGCCAAGCCGGGAGCTATGGCTACACCTTC.